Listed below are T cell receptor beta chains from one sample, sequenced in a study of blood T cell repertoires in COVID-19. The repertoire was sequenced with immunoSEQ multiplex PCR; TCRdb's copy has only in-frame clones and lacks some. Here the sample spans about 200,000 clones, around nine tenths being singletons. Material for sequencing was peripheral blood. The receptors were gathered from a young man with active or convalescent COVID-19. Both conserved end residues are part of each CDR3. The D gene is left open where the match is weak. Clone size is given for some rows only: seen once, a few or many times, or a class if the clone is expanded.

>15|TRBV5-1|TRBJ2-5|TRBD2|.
TGCGCCAGCAGCCCTAGCGGGGGGCGGCAAGAGACCCAGTACTTC
CASSPSGGRQETQYF
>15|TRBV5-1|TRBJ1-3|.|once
TGCGCCAGCAGCATGGACACCCGCTCTGGAAACACCATATATTTT
CASSMDTRSGNTIYF
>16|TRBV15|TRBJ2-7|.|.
TGTGCCACCAGCAGAGATCGGTGGGAGGGGGGCTACGAGCAGTACTTC
CATSRDRWEGGYEQYF
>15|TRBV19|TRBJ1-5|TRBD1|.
TGTGCCAGTAGTCCGCAGACAGGGATCGGTCAGCCCCAGCATTTT
CASSPQTGIGQPQHF
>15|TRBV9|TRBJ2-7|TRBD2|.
TGTGCCAGCAGCGTTGGACTAGCGGGGGGAGGCGAGCAGTACTTC
CASSVGLAGGGEQYF
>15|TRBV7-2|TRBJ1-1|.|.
TGTGCCAGCAGACGGGACAATCTACTAGTCACTGAAGCTTTCTTT
CASRRDNLLVTEAFF
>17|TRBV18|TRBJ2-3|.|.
TGTGCCAGCTCACCACTGGGAGGTGGACCTAGCACAGATACGCAGTATTTT
CASSPLGGGPSTDTQYF
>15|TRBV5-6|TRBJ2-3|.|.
TGTGCCAGCAGCTTGGCGGGCGGGGTGACAGATACGCAGTATTTT
CASSLAGGVTDTQYF
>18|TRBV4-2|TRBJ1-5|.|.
TGTGCCAGCAGCCAAGGGGCTTTGGGGGCATCCGGGAATCAGCCCCAGCATTTT
CASSQGALGASGNQPQHF
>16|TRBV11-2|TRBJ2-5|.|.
TGTGCCAGCAGCTTATTGGGGGCTTCGGGGTTGGAGACCCAGTACTTC
CASSLLGASGLETQYF
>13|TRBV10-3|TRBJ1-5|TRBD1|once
TGTGCCGTTCAGACAGGGATTGAACAGCCCCAGCATTTT
CAVQTGIEQPQHF
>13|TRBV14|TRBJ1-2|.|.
TGTGCCAGCAGCCAACAACAAAGCTATGGCTACACCTTC
CASSQQQSYGYTF
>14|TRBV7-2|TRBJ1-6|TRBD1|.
TGTGCCAGCAGCTACCAAACAGGGGTTTCACCCCTCCACTTT
CASSYQTGVSPLHF
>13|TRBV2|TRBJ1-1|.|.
TGTGCCAGCAGTGAAGAGTTGGGGGGTGAAGCTTTCTTT
CASSEELGGEAFF
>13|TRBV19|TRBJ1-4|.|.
TGTGCCAGTAGCCCCCGATGGGAGGAAAAACTGTTTTTT
CASSPRWEEKLFF
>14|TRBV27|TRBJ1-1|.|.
TGTGCCAGCAGTATCAGGGATTGGGACACTGAAGCTTTCTTT
CASSIRDWDTEAFF
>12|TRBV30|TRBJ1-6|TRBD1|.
TGTGCCTGGAAGGGGGCAGGTTCACCCCTCCACTTT
CAWKGAGSPLHF
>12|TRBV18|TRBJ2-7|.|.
TGTGCCAGCTCATACAGGTCCTACGAGCAGTACTTC
CASSYRSYEQYF
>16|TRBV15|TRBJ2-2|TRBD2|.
TGTGCCACCAGCGGACTAGCGGGAGGGTTTGCCGGGGAGCTGTTTTTT
CATSGLAGGFAGELFF
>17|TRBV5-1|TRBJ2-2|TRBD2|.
TGCGCCAGCAGCTCCCTAGCGGGAGGGCCGGGAACCGGGGAGCTGTTTTTT
CASSSLAGGPGTGELFF
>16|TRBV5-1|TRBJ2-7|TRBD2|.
TGCGCCAGCAGCCCCGGAAGAGCGGGAGGGCCCGACGAGCAGTACTTC
CASSPGRAGGPDEQYF
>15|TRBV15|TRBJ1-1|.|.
TGTGCCACCAGCAGAGACAGGGCAACGAACACTGAAGCTTTCTTT
CATSRDRATNTEAFF
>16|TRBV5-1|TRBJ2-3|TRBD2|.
TGCGCCAGCAGCTTTACTAGCGGGAGAGGGACAGATACGCAGTATTTT
CASSFTSGRGTDTQYF
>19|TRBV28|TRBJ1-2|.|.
TGTGCCAACCAACTAAATGTAGGGGCTATGGATACCGCTGGGTATGGCTACACCTTC
CANQLNVGAMDTAGYGYTF
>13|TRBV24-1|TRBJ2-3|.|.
TGTGCCACCGAGGGGGAGAGCACAGATACGCAGTATTTT
CATEGESTDTQYF
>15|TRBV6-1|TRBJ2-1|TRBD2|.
TGTGCCTCCAGTGATAGCGGGGACGTGTACAATGAGCAGTTCTTC
CASSDSGDVYNEQFF
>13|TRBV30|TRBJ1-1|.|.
TGTGCCTGGATTCAGGGTGGCTTCACTGAAGCTTTCTTT
CAWIQGGFTEAFF
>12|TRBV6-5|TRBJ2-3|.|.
TGTGCCAGCAGCCCCCGCCCGGGGACGCAGTATTTT
CASSPRPGTQYF
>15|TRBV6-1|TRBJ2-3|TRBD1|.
TGTGCCAGCAGTGAAGGACAGGGGGCGCCAGATACGCAGTATTTT
CASSEGQGAPDTQYF
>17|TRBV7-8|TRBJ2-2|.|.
TGTGCCAGCAGCTTAGCGGGGGGGCCCATGGGGACCGGGGAGCTGTTTTTT
CASSLAGGPMGTGELFF
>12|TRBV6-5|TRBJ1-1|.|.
TGTGCCAGCCACTCTATTAACACTGAAGCTTTCTTT
CASHSINTEAFF
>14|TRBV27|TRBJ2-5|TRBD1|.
TGTGCCAGCAGTCCCGGACAGGGGACGGAGACCCAGTACTTC
CASSPGQGTETQYF
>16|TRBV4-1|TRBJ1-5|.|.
TGCGCCAGCAGCCAAGAAGGGAACGGGGGGTATCAGCCCCAGCATTTT
CASSQEGNGGYQPQHF
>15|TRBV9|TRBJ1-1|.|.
TGTGCCAGCAGCACCAGAAGAAGCGTGAACACTGAAGCTTTCTTT
CASSTRRSVNTEAFF
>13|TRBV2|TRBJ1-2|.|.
TGTGCCAGCAGCCGGGACTTAAACTATGGCTACACCTTC
CASSRDLNYGYTF
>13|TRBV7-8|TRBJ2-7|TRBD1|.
TGTGCCAGCAGCCGACAGGGGGCTTACGAGCAGTACTTC
CASSRQGAYEQYF
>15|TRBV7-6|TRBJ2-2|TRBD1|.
TGTGCCAGCAGCTTAATGGGACAGGGCTCCGGGGAGCTGTTTTTT
CASSLMGQGSGELFF
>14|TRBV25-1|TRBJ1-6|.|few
TGTGCCAGCGGGGGGGGCTCCTATAATTCACCCCTCCACTTT
CASGGGSYNSPLHF
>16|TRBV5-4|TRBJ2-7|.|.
TGTGCCAGCAGCTTGCGGGCGGGACTCTCCTCCTACGAGCAGTACTTC
CASSLRAGLSSYEQYF
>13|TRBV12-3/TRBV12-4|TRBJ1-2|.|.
TGTGCCAGCAGTCAACAGGGTAACTATGGCTACACCTTC
CASSQQGNYGYTF
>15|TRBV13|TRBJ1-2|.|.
TGTGCCAGCAGCATCAGGGACACCCCTAACTATGGCTACACCTTC
CASSIRDTPNYGYTF
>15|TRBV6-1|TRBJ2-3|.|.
TGTGCCAGCAGTGAATTATGGACAATCACAGATACGCAGTATTTT
CASSELWTITDTQYF
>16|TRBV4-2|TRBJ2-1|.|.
TGTGCCAGCAGCCAAGATCCGGGACAACCCTACAATGAGCAGTTCTTC
CASSQDPGQPYNEQFF
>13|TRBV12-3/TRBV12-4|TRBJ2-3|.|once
TGTGCCAGCAGCGTCTCTAGCACAGATACGCAGTATTTT
CASSVSSTDTQYF